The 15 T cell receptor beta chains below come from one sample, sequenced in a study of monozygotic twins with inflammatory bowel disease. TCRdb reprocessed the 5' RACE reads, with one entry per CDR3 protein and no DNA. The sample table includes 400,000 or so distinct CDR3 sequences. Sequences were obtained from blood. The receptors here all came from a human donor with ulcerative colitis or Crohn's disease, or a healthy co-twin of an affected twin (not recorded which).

CDR3 sequence: CASSFTETGGNQPQHF. This rearrangement joins TRBV18 to TRBJ1-5; TCRdb names TRBD1, which stays unverified in the absence of DNA. Germline CDR1 KGHSH, CDR2 LQKENI. The CDR3 has 16 residues.

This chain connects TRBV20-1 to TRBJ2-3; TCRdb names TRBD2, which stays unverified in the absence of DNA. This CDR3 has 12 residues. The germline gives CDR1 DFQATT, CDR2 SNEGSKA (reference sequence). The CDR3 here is CSAGNEGDTQYF.

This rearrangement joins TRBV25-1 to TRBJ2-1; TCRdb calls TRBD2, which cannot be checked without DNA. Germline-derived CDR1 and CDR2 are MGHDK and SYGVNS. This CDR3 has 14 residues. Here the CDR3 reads CAALAGGRYNEQFF. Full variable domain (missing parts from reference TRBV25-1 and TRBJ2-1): EADIYQTPRYLVIGTGKKITLECSQTMGHDKMYWYQQDPGMELHLIHYSYGVNSTEKGDLSSESTVSRIRTEHFPLTLESARPSHTSQYLCAALAGGRYNEQFFGPGTRLTVL.

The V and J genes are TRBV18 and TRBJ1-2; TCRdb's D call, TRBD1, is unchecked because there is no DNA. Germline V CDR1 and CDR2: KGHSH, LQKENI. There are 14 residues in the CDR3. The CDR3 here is CASSPDGNLYGYTF.

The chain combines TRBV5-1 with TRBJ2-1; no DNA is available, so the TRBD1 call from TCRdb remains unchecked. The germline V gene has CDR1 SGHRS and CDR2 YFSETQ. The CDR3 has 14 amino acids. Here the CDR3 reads CASNSGGSTNEQFF.

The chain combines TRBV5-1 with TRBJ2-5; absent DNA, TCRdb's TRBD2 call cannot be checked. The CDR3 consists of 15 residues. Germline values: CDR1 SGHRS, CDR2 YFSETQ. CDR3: CASSSGGAQFQTQYF.

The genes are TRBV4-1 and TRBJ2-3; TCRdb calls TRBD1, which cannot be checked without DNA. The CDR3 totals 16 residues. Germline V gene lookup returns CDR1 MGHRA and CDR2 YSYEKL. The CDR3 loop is CASSRSGTGGLDTQYF.

This CDR3 reads CASSVGREETQYF. This chain uses TRBV9 with TRBJ2-5; the TCRdb D gene call, TRBD2, has no DNA to confirm it. Germline CDR1 SGDLS, CDR2 YYNGEE. The CDR3 covers 13 residues.

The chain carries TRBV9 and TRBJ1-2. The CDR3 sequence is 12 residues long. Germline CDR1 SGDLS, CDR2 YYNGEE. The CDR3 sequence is CASSASKGGYTF.

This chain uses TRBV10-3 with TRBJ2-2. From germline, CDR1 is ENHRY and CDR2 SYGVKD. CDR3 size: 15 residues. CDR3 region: CAISLLGPNTGELFF.

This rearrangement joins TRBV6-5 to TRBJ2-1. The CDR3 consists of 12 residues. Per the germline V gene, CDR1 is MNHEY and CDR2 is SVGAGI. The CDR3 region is CASSSFGDEQFF.

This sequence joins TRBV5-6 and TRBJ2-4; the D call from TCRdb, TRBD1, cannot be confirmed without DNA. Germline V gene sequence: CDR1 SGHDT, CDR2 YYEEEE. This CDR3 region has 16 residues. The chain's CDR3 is CASSLWTGGTKNIQYF.

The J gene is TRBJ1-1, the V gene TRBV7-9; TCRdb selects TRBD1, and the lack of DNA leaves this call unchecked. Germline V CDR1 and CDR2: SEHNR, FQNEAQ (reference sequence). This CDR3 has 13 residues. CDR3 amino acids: CASSLAGQGKAFF.

The CDR3 region is CASSNNREQYF. The rearrangement uses TRBV7-6 and TRBJ2-7. The CDR3 extends over 11 amino acids. The germline V gene encodes CDR1 SGHVS and CDR2 FNYEAQ.

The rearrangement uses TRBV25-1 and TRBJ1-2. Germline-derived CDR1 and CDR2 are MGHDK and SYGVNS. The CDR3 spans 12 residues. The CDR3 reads CASSESLVGYTF.